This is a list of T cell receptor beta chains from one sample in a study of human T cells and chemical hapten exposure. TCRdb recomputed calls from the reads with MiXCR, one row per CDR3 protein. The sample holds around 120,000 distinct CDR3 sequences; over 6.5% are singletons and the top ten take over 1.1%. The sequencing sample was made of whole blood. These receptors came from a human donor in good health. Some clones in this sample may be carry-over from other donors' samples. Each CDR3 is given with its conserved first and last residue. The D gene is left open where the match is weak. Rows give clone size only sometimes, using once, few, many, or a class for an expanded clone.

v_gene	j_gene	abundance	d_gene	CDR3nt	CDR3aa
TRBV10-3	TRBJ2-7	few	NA	TGTGCCATCTCGGGCCAGGCCTACGAGCAGTACTTC	CAISGQAYEQYF
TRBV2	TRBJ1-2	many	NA	TGTGCCAGCAATGGGGGGTTATCCGGTGGCTACACCTTC	CASNGGLSGGYTF
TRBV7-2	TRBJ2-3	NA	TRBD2	TGTGCCAGCAGCTTAAGACTAGCGGGGGGGCGTGACACAGATACGCAGTATTTT	CASSLRLAGGRDTDTQYF
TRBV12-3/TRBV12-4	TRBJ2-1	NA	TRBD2	TGTGCCAGCAGTACGCCGGCCCTAGCGGGAGGGAAGTTTTTCTTC	CASSTPALAGGKFFF
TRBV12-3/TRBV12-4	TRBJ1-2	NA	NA	TGTGCCAGCAGCGCAGACACCTATGGCTACACCTTC	CASSADTYGYTF
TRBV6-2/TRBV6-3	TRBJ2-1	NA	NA	TGTGCCAGCAGTTACCTCCTAGATATAAGTGAGCAGTTCTTC	CASSYLLDISEQFF
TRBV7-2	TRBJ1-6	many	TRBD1	TGTGCCAGCAGCCCTAGGACAGGCCAGAGCTCCTATAATTCACCCCTCCACTTT	CASSPRTGQSSYNSPLHF
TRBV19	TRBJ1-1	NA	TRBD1	TGTGCCAGTAGTCTTTACGGTGAGGGGGCCCCTGAAGCTTTCTTT	CASSLYGEGAPEAFF
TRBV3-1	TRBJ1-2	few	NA	TGTGCCAGCAGCCCGGGCAGGGGCCCAGGCTATGGCTACACCTTC	CASSPGRGPGYGYTF
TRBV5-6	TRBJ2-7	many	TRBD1	TGTGCCAGCAGCTTGGTTACAGGGGTTGGCGAGCAGTACTTC	CASSLVTGVGEQYF
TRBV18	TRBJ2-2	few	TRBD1	TGTGCCAGCTCAGGGACAGCCACAAACACCGGGGAGCTGTTTTTT	CASSGTATNTGELFF
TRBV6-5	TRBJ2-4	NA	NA	TGTGCCAGCAGTACCGGACACCCAGCCAAAAACATTCAGTACTTC	CASSTGHPAKNIQYF
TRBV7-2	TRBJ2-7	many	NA	TGTGCCAGCAGCTTAGGGCACCTCTCCTACGAGCAGTACTTC	CASSLGHLSYEQYF
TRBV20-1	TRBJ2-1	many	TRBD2	TGCAGTGCTAGGGGGTGGACTAGCGGCTTCTACAATGAGCAGTTCTTC	CSARGWTSGFYNEQFF
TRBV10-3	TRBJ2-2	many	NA	TGTGCCATCAGGGCAGGAGGACCCGGGGAGCTGTTTTTT	CAIRAGGPGELFF
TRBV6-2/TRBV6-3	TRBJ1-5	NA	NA	TGTGCCAGCAGTTACTCCCCGGGTAACCAGCCCCAGCATTTT	CASSYSPGNQPQHF
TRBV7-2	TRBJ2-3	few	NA	TGTGCCAGCAGCTCAACTCAGGCGGGGACAGATACGCAGTATTTT	CASSSTQAGTDTQYF
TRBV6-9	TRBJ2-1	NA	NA	TGTGCCAGCAGCCACATAGGGGGAAAAGGCCAGAATGAGCAGTTCTTC	CASSHIGGKGQNEQFF
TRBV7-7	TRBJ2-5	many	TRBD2	TGTGCCAGCAGCCTGACTAGCGGGCCAGAGACCCAGTACTTC	CASSLTSGPETQYF
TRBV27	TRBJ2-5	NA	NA	TGTGCCAGCAGTTTACCAGAGAAAGAGACCCAGTACTTC	CASSLPEKETQYF
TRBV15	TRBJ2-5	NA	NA	TGTGCCACCAGCAGAGAAGGGGAGACCCAGTACTTC	CATSREGETQYF
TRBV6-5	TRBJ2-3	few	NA	TGTGCCAGCAGTTACTCCTATAGCACAGATACGCAGTATTTT	CASSYSYSTDTQYF
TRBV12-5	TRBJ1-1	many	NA	TGTGCTAGTGGTTTGGGCCCCCCATTTGGGGGCACTGAAGCTTTCTTT	CASGLGPPFGGTEAFF
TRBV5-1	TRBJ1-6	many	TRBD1	TGCGCCAGCAGCTTGGTCACAGGGGGCAAAGGTTCACCCCTCCACTTT	CASSLVTGGKGSPLHF
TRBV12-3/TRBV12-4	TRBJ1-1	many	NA	TGTGCCAGCAGTTTAGGACAGGTGGGGCCCACTGAAGCTTTCTTT	CASSLGQVGPTEAFF
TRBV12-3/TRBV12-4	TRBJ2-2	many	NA	TGTGCCAGCAGTTCGAGAGGTTTTTCCGGGGAGCTGTTTTTT	CASSSRGFSGELFF
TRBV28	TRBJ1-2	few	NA	TGTGCCAGCAGTTTATGGGACAGCCCCTATGGCTACACCTTC	CASSLWDSPYGYTF
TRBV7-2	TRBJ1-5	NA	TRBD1	TGTGCCAGCAGTCCCCAGGGGGCTGTGAGCAATCAGCCCCAGCATTTT	CASSPQGAVSNQPQHF
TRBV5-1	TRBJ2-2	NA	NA	TGCGCCAGCAGCTTGGTAGAGAACACCGGGGAGCTGTTTTTT	CASSLVENTGELFF
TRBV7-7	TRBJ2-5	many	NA	TGTGCCAGCAGCCCGGGGCCAAGCTTACAAGAGACCCAGTACTTC	CASSPGPSLQETQYF
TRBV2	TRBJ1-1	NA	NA	TGTGCCAGCAGAAGACGCCCACTAGCAGGGAACACTGAAGCTTTCTTT	CASRRRPLAGNTEAFF
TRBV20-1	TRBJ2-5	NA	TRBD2	TGCAGTGCTATGGGACTAGCGGGGGTTTCTGTAGAGACCCAGTACTTC	CSAMGLAGVSVETQYF
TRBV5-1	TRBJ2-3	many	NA	TGCGCCAGCAGTAAAGGGAACCTAGAGACAGATACGCAGTATTTT	CASSKGNLETDTQYF
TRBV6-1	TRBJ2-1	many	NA	TGTGCCAGCAGTTCCTTAACAGGGGAGGGGTTCTTC	CASSSLTGEGFF
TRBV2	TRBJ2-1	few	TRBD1	TGTGCCAGCAGTGATAGGGGACAGGCCTACAATGAGCAGTTCTTC	CASSDRGQAYNEQFF
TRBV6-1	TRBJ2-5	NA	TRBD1	TGTGCCAGCAGTGAAGGCCCCGGACAGGTAGAGACCCAGTACTTC	CASSEGPGQVETQYF
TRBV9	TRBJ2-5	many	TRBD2	TGTGCCAGCAGCACAGGGACTAGCGGGAGGGCCCACCAAGAGACCCAGTACTTC	CASSTGTSGRAHQETQYF
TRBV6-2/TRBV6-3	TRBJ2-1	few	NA	TGTGCCAGCAGCCCTACCCCTCGCGGTAATGAGCAGTTCTTC	CASSPTPRGNEQFF
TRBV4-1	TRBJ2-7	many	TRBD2	TGCGCCAGCAGCGGGGGACTAGCCTACGAGCAGTACTTC	CASSGGLAYEQYF
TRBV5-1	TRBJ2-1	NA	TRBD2	TGCGCCAGCAGCGCGTATAGACCGGGACTAGCTGGGAATGAGCAGTTCTTC	CASSAYRPGLAGNEQFF
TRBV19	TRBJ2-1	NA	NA	TGTGCCAGTAGTATAGTCTTCCTTGGGGAGCAGTTCTTC	CASSIVFLGEQFF
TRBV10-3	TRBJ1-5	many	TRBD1	TGTGCCACCGGGGGACAGGGGGATCAGCCCCAGCATTTT	CATGGQGDQPQHF
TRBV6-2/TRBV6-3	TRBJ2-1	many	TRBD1	TGTGCCAGCAAACTACAGGGGGCGAGTAATGAGCAGTTCTTC	CASKLQGASNEQFF
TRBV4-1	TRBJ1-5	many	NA	TGCGCCAGCAGCCTATACCCCCCGGCACGAAGCAATCAGCCCCAGCATTTT	CASSLYPPARSNQPQHF
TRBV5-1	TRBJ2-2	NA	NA	TGCGCCAGAAAAGAATCAGCCTATCCAGTGGACACCGGGGAGCTGTTTTTT	CARKESAYPVDTGELFF